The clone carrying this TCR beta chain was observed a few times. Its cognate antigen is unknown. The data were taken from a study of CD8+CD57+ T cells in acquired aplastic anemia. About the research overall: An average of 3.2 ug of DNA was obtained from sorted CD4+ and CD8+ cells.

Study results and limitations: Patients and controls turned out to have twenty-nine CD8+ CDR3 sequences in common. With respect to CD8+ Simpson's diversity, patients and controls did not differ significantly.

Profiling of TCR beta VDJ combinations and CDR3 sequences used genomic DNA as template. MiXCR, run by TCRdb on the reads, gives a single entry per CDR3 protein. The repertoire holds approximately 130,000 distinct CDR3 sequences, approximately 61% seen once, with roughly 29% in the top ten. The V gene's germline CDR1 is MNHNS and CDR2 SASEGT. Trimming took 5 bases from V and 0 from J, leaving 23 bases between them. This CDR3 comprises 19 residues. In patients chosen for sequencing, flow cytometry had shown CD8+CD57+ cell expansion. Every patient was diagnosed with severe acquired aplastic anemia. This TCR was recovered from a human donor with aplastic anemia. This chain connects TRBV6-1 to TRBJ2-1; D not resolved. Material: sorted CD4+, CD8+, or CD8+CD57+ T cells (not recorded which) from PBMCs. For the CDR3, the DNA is TGTGCCAGCAGTCAAGACCCGCCGGTCGGAGCGAGCTCCTACAATGAGCAGTTCTTC. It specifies CASSQDPPVGASSYNEQFF.